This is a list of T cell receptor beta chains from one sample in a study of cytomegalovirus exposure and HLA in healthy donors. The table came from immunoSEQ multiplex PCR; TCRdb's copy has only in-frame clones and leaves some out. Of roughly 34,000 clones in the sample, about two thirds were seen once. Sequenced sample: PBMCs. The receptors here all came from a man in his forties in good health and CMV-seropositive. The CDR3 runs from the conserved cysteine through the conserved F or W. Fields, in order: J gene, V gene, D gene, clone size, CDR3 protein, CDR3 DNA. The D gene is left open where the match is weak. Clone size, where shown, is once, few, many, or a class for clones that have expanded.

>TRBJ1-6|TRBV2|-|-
CASSDGGRSRAPNSPLHF
TGTGCCAGCAGTGATGGGGGGAGATCCAGGGCCCCAAATTCACCCCTCCACTTT
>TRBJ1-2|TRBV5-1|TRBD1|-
CASSSRGQGADYGYTF
TGCGCCAGCAGCTCGAGGGGACAGGGTGCGGACTATGGCTACACCTTC
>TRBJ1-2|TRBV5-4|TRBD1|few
CASSLAGGANYGYTF
TGTGCCAGCAGCTTGGCAGGGGGTGCCAACTATGGCTACACCTTC
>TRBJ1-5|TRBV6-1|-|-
CASSERRTYQGTPSNQPQHF
TGTGCCAGCAGTGAAAGAAGGACCTACCAAGGGACACCTAGCAATCAGCCCCAGCATTTT
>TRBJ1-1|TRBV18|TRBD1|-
CASSTGGGGTEAFF
TGTGCCAGCTCCACAGGGGGGGGTGGCACTGAAGCTTTCTTT
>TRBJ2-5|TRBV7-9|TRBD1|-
CAFRPGTAQETQYF
TGTGCCTTCCGTCCGGGGACAGCCCAAGAGACCCAGTACTTC
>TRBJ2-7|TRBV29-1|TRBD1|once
CSVKQGPSSYEQYF
TGCAGCGTTAAACAGGGGCCTAGCTCCTACGAGCAGTACTTC
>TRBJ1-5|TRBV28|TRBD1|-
CASRLQGWRQPQHF
TGTGCCAGCAGGTTACAGGGGTGGCGTCAGCCCCAGCATTTT
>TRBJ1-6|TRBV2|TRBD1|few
CASSEVDRGRNSPLHF
TGTGCCAGCAGTGAAGTCGACAGGGGGCGGAATTCACCCCTCCACTTT
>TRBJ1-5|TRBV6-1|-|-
CASSDRVNQPQHF
TGTGCCAGCAGTGACAGGGTGAATCAGCCCCAGCATTTT
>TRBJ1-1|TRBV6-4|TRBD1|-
CASSETGANTEAFF
TGTGCCAGCAGTGAAACAGGGGCAAACACTGAAGCTTTCTTT
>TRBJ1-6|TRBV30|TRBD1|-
CAWSAGTAGSPLHF
TGTGCCTGGAGCGCCGGGACAGCCGGATCACCCCTCCACTTT
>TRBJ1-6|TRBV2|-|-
CASRGSPLHF
TGTGCCAGCCGGGGTTCACCCCTCCACTTT
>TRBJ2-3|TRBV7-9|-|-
CASSHNSRVSTDTQYF
TGTGCCAGCAGCCACAACAGCAGGGTGAGCACAGATACGCAGTATTTT
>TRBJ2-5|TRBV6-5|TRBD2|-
CASSERGGLQETQYF
TGTGCCAGCAGCGAGCGGGGGGGACTCCAAGAGACCCAGTACTTC
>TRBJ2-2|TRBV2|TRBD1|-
CASSELHSGGTGELFF
TGTGCCAGCAGTGAACTCCATTCAGGGGGCACCGGGGAGCTGTTTTTT
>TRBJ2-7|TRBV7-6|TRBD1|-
CASSILDRVGSYEQYF
TGTGCCAGCAGCATCCTGGACAGGGTAGGCTCCTACGAGCAGTACTTC
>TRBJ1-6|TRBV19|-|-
CASSILDRMNSPLHF
TGTGCCAGTAGTATCCTCGACAGGATGAATTCACCCCTCCACTTT
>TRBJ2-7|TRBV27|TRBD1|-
CASSLSRGTGVEQYF
TGTGCCAGCAGTTTGTCAAGAGGGACAGGGGTCGAGCAGTACTTC
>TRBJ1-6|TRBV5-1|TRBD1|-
CASSGGTGENSPLHF
TGCGCCAGCAGCGGGGGGACAGGGGAAAATTCACCCCTCCACTTT
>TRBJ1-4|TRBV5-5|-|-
CASSVDYEEKLFF
TGTGCCAGCAGCGTGGACTATGAGGAAAAACTGTTTTTT
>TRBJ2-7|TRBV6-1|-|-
CASSLDSPQTYEQYF
TGTGCCAGCAGCCTAGACAGCCCCCAGACCTACGAGCAGTACTTC
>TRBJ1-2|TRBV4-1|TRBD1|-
CASSQEKTGNGYTF
TGCGCCAGCAGCCAAGAAAAGACAGGGAATGGCTACACCTTC
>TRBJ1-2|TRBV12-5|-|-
CASGLDRAGGYTF
TGTGCTAGTGGTTTGGACAGGGCCGGGGGCTACACCTTC
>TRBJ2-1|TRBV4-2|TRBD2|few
CASSQDWTSGGNEQFF
TGTGCCAGCAGCCAAGATTGGACTAGCGGGGGTAATGAGCAGTTCTTC
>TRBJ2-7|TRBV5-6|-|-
CASSLRLAEQYF
TGTGCCAGCAGCTTGCGCTTGGCCGAGCAGTACTTC
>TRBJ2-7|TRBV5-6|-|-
CASSSGQNYEQYF
TGTGCCAGCAGCTCAGGACAGAACTACGAGCAGTACTTC
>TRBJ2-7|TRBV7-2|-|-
CASSFQRAGDEQYF
TGTGCCAGCAGCTTCCAGCGGGCCGGAGACGAGCAGTACTTC
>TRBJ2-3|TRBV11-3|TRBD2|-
CASSLGGAGGRVGDTQYF
TGTGCCAGCAGCTTAGGGGGAGCGGGGGGCCGAGTTGGAGATACGCAGTATTTT
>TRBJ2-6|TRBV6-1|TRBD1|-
CASSGLDRGPSGANVLTF
TGTGCCAGCAGTGGGCTGGACAGGGGGCCTTCTGGGGCCAACGTCCTGACTTTC
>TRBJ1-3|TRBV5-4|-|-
CASSPGVSGNTIYF
TGTGCCAGCAGCCCGGGGGTTTCTGGAAACACCATATATTTT
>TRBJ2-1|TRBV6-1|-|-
CASSEDLLSSYNEQFF
TGTGCCAGCAGTGAAGACCTCTTGAGCTCCTACAATGAGCAGTTCTTC
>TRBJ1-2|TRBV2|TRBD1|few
CASSGTGIYGYTF
TGTGCCAGCAGTGGGACAGGGATATATGGCTACACCTTC